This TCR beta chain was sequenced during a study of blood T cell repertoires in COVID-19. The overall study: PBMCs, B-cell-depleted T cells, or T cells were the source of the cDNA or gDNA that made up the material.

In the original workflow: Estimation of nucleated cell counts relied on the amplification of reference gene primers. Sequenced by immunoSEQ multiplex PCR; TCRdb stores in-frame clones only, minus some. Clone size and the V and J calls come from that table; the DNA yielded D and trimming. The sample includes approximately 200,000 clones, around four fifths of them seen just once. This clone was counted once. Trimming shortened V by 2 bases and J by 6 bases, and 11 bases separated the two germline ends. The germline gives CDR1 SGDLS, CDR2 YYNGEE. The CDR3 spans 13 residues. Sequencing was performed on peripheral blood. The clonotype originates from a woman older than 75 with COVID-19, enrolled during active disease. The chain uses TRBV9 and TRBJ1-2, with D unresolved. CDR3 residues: CASSVYPGDGYTF. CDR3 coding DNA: TGTGCCAGCAGCGTTTACCCCGGGGATGGCTACACCTTC.